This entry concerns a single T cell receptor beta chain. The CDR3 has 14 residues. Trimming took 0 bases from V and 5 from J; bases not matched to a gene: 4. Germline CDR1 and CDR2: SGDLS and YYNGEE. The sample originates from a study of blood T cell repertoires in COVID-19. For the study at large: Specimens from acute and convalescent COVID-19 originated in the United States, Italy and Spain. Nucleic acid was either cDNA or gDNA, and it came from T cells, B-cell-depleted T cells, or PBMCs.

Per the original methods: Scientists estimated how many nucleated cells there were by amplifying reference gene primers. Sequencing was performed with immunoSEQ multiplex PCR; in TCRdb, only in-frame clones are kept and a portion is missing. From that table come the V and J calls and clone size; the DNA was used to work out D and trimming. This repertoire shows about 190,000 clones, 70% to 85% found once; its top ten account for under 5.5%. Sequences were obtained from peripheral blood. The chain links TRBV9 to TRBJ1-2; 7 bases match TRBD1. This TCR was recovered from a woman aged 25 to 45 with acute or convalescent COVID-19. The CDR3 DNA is TGTGCCAGCAGCGTAGAGGGACAGATATATGGCTACACCTTC. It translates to CASSVEGQIYGYTF.